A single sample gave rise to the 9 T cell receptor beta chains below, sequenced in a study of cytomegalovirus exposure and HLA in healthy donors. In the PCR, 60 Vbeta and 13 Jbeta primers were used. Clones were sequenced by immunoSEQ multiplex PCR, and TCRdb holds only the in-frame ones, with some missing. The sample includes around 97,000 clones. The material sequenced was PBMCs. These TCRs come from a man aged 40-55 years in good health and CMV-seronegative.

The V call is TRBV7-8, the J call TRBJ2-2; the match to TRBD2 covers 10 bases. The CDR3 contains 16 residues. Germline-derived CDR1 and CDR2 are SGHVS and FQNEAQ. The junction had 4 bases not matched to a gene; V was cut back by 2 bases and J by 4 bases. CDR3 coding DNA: TGTGCCAGCAGCTTAAGCCTAGCGGGAGCCACCGGGGAGCTGTTTTTT. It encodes CASSLSLAGATGELFF.

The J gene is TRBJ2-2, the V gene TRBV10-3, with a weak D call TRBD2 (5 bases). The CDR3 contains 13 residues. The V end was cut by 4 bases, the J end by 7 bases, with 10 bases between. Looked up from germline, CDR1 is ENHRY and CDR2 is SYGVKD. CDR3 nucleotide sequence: TGTGCCATCAGTGGTAGCGTCGGCGGGGAGCTGTTTTTT. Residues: CAISGSVGGELFF.

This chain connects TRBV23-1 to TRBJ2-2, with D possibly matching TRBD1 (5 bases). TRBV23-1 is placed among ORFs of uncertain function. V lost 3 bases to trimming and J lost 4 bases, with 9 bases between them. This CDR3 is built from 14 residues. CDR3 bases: TGCGCCAGCAGTCAGAGACAGAGCACCGGGGAGCTGTTTTTT. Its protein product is CASSQRQSTGELFF.

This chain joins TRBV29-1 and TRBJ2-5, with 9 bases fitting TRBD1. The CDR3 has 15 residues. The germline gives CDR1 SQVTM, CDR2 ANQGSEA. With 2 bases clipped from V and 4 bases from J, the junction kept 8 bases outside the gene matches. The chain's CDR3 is CSVELLGTGPETQYF. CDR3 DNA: TGCAGCGTTGAATTGTTAGGGACAGGGCCAGAGACCCAGTACTTC.

CDR3 loop: CATTGAEDTQYF. CDR3 nucleotide sequence: TGTGCCACAACAGGGGCGGAAGATACGCAGTATTTT. The chain employs TRBV10-3 and TRBJ2-3; 7 bases match TRBD1. CDR1 is ENHRY and CDR2 is SYGVKD in the germline V gene. This CDR3 contains 12 residues. The junction had 6 bases not matched to a gene; V was cut back by 10 bases and J by 5 bases.

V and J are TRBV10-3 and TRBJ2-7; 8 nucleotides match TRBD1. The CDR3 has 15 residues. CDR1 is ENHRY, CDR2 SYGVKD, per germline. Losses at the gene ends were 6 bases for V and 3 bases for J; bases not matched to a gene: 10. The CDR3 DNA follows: TGTGCCATCAGAAGACAAACCGGGACAGGCTACGAGCAGTACTTC. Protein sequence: CAIRRQTGTGYEQYF.

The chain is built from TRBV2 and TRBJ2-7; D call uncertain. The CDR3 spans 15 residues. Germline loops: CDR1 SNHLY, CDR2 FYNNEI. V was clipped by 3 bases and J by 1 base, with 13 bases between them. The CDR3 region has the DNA TGTGCCAGCAGTGATTTCTCCGACTTTTCCTACGAGCAGTACTTC. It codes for CASSDFSDFSYEQYF.

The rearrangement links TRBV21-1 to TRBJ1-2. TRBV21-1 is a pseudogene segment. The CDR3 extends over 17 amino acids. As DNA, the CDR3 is TGTGCCAGCAGCAAAACTCGGTCGGGTAGAGTTAACTATGGCTACACCTTC. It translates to CASSKTRSGRVNYGYTF.

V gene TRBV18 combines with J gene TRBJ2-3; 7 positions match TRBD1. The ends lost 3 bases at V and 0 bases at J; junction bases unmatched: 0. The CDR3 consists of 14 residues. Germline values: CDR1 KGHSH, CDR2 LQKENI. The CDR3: CASSPTGSTDTQYF. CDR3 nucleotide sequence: TGTGCCAGCTCACCGACAGGGAGCACAGATACGCAGTATTTT.